Sequencing of this T cell receptor (beta chain) was carried out in a study of tumor and adjacent non-tumor tissue in lung cancer. The study, taken as a whole, reports: Top 100 clones took a larger repertoire share in normal lung.

The germline CDR1 and CDR2 sequences are ENHRY and SYGVKD. The CDR3 has 15 residues. No cell sorting was done before RNA was extracted from the tissue. About this clonotype itself: Its target is not known. One end of the junction is discordant with germline, which a read error may explain.

TCRbeta libraries were built with three rounds of nested PCR, modified from ARM-PCR. TCRdb processed the multiplex PCR reads anew with MiXCR; each CDR3 protein has one entry. This table holds under 150,000 distinct CDR3 sequences, around 66% found once. Sequencing was performed on lung tumor tissue. The receptor was derived from a man aged 55 to 70 with small cell lung cancer. The chain is built from TRBV10-3 and TRBJ1-2; maybe TRBD1 (6 bases). The CDR3 reads CSISDSDCRGDGYTF. CDR3 DNA sequence: TGTTCCATCAGTGACTCGGACTGCAGGGGTGATGGCTACACCTTC.